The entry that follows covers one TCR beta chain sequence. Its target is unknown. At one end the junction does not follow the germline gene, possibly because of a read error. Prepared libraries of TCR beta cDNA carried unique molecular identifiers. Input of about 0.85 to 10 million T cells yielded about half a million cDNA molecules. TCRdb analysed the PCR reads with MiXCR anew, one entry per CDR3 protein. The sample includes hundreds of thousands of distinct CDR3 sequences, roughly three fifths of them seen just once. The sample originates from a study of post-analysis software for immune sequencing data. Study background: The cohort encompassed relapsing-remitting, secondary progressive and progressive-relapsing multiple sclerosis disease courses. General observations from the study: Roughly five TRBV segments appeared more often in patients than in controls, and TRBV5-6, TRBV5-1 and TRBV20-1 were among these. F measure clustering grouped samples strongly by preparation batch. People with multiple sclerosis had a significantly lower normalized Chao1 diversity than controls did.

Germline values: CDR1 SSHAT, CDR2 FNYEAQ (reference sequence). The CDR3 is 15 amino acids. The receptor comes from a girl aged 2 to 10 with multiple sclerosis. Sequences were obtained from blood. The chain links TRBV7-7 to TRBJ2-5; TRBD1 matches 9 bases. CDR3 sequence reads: CASGLGTGSQETQYF. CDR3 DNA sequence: TGTGCCAGCGGCTTAGGGACAGGGTCGCAAGAGACCCAGTACTTC. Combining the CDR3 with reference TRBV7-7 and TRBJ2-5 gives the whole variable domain GAGVSQSPRYKVTKRGQDVTLRCDPISSHATLYWYQQALGQGPEFLTYFNYEAQPDKSGLPSDRFSAERPEGSISTLTIQRTEQRDSAMYRCASGLGTGSQETQYFGPGTRLLVL.